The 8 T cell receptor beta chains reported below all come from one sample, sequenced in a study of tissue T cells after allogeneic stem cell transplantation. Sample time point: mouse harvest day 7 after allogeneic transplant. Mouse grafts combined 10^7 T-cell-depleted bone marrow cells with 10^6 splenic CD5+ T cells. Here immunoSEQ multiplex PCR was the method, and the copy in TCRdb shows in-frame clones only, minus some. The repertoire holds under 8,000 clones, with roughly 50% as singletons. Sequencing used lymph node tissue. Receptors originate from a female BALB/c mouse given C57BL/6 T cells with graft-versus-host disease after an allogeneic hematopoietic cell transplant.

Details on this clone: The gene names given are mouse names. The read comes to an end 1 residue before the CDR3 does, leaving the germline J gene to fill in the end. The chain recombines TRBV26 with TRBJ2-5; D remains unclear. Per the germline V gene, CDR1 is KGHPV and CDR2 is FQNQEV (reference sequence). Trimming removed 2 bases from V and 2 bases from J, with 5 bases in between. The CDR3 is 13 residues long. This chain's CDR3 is CASSLVSQDTQYF. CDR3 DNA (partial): TGTGCCAGCAGTCTGGTCAGCCAAGACACCCAGTAC. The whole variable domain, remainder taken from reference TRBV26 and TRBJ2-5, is NSKVIQTPRYLVKGQGQKAKMRCIPEKGHPVVFWYQQNKNNEFKFLINFQNQEVLQQIDMTEKRFSAECPSNSPCSLEIQSSEAGDSALYLCASSLVSQDTQYFGPGTRLLVL.

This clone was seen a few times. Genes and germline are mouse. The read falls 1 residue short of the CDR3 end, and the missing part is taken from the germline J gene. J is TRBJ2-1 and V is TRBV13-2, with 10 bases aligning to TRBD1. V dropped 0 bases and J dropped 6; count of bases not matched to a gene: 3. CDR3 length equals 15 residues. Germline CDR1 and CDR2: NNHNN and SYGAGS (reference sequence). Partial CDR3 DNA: TGTGCCAGCGGTGATGGGACAGGGGGATTTGCTGAGCAGTTC. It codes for CASGDGTGGFAEQF. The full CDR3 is CASGDGTGGFAEQFF.

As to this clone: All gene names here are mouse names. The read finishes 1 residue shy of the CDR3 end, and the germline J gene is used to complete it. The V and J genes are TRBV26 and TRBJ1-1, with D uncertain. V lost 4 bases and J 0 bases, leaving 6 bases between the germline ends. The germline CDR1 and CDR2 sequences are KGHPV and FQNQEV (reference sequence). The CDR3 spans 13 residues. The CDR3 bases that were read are TGTGCCAGCAGTCAGGGATCAAACACAGAAGTCTTC. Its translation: CASSQGSNTEVF. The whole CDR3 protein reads CASSQGSNTEVFF.

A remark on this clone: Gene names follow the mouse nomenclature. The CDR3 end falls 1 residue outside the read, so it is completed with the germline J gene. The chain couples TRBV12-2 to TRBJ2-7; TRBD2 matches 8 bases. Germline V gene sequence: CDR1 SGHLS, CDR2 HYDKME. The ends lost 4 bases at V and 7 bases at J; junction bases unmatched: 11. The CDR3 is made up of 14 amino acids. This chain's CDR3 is CASSDGGGAGEQYF. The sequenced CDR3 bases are TGTGCCAGCTCCGACGGGGGGGGCGCGGGGGAACAGTAC.

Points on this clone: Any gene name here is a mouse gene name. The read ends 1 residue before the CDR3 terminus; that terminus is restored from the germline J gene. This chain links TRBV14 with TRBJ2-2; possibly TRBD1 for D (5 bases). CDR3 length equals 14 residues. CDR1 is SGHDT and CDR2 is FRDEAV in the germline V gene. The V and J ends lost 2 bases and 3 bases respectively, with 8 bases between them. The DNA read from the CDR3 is TGTGCCAGCAGTTTACCAGGGTACACCGGGCAGCTCTAC. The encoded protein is CASSLPGYTGQLY. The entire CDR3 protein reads CASSLPGYTGQLYF.

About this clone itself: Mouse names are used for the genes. CDR3 sequence reads: CASKDRLTEVFF. Incomplete CDR3 DNA: TGTGCTAGCAAGGACAGGCTCACAGAAGTCTTC. The chain joins TRBV29 to TRBJ1-1; the match to TRBD1 covers 7 bases. Coverage ceases 1 residue before the CDR3 finishes, and the germline J gene fills in the end. The CDR3 extends over 12 amino acids. The junction had 3 bases not matched to a gene; V was cut back by 7 bases and J by 4 bases. Per germline, CDR1 MSHET and CDR2 SYDVDS.

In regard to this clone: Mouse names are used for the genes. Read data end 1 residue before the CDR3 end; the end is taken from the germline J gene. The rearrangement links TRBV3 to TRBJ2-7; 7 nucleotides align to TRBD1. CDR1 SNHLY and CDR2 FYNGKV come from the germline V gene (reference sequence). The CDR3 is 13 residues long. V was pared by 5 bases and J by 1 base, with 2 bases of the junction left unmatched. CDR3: CASSVGQSYEQYF. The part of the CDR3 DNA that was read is TGTGCCAGCAGCGTGGGACAGTCCTATGAACAGTAC.

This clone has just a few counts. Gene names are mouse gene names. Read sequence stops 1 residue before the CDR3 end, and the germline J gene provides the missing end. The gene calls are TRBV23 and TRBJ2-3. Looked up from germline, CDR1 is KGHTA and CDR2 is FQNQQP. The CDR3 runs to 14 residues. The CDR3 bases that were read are TGCTCCAGCAGTCAATCTAACAGTGCAGAAACGCTGTAT. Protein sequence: CSSSQSNSAETLY. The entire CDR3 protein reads CSSSQSNSAETLYF.